This TCR beta chain comes out of a study of T-cell memory formation after mild COVID-19 (dated by TCRdb to 2020 to 2023). Regarding the complete study: TCR sequence clusters from the two donors were largely donor specific. T-cell clones expanding and contracting after mild COVID-19 in two donors were tracked by longitudinal TCRalpha and TCRbeta repertoire sequencing. The cohort was made up of two young adult volunteers, one female and one male, who were previously healthy.

What the research found in general, with its limitations: Some responding clones were detected in pre-infection memory, suggesting pre-existing cross-reactive memory T cells joined the SARS-CoV-2 response. Contracting CD4+ clones were located mainly in the CM and EM memory subsets, whereas CD8+ clones were found to be enriched in EMRA. Only a couple of mild cases were covered by the study, and larger cohorts that include severe cases with pre-infection samples were considered necessary. Clones contracting from day 15 to 85 had balanced CD4/CD8 phenotypes, while a second wave expanding from day 15 to 37 was biased towards CD4+. SARS-CoV-2 specificity was not confirmed for the second-wave clones peaking on day 37.

The reads were generated on an Illumina NovaSeq 6000. TCRalpha and TCRbeta cDNA libraries were constructed by 5'RACE with constant-segment primers, with sample barcodes and unique molecular identifiers being introduced. RNA was extracted from every sample with Trizol reagent. Libraries were amplified in two PCR steps, with a second sample barcode and Illumina TruSeq adapters added in the second step. Sequencing of libraries was performed on an Illumina NovaSeq with 2 x 150 bp paired-end reads. The authors' pipeline ran thus. With migec v1.2.7, reads were demultiplexed and then collapsed into UMI-guided consensus sequences. With mixcr v2.1.11, UMI consensuses were aligned to TRA and TRB V and J templates and assembled into clonotypes. A clonotype was counted as expanded or contracted only when both edgeR and NoisET called the clonotype significant, with the noise models trained on biological replicates. edgeR calls used a false discovery rate-adjusted p below 0.01 and a log2 fold-change threshold of 1. As an exploratory analysis of dynamics, max-normalized trajectories of the 1000 most abundant clonotypes were examined by PCA with hierarchical clustering. Separately sequenced CD4+ and CD8+ repertoires were used to assign a CD4 or CD8 phenotype to each responding clone. TCRdb cleaned the public reads at Q25 with fastp, built clones with MiXCR and kept in-frame beta chains. Entries that share a CDR3 protein sequence are merged under the most common genes and DNA. TCRdb's processing, not the study's, gives the V and J calls here. This sample gives about 200,000 distinct CDR3 sequences in total; about 9.2% of them show up just once. Together, the top ten hold around 3.3% of the sample.

This clonotype came up many times. Its cognate antigen has yet to be identified. There are no base qualities to consult, and no much larger clone falls within one base. Ficoll-Paque density gradient centrifugation was used to isolate PBMCs. From the germline V gene, CDR1 is SGDLS and CDR2 is YYNGEE. V sheds 3 bases and J sheds 7 bases, leaving 22 bases between their ends. From its cysteine to its phenylalanine, the CDR3 spans 16 amino acids. Only CDR3 DNA remains: 48 bases, in frame from the first base. Recombination joined TRBV9 with TRBJ2-5, with TRBD2 as a weak D call on 5 bases. This receptor was identified in a man aged 18-30 years who had mild COVID-19 (a few samples of this study predate the infection). The sample titles of this study are shuffled in the database, so cell type and time point are left out; the donor was told from shared clones. The sample consisted of PBMCs or a T cell subset sorted from them (not recorded which). Read as DNA, the sequence is TGTGCCAGCAGCGCCGGCGGCGGGCCCAGAATGTTGACCCAGTACTTC. Translated, it gives CASSAGGGPRMLTQYF.